The 29 T cell receptor beta chains presented below share a single source sample, sequenced in a study of T cell repertoires in cytomegalovirus infection. One entry per CDR3 protein results from TCRdb running MiXCR on the reads. Among 370,000 or so distinct CDR3 sequences listed, approximately 30% were seen once. Antigens for these TCRs are unknown. The sample consisted of cultured PBMCs, taken from culture after CMV antigen stimulation. These receptors came from a human donor in good health (CMV status not recorded). Some clones in this sample may be carry-over from other donors' samples.

V is TRBV7-2 and J is TRBJ2-3; D remains ambiguous. V gave up 4 bases and J gave up 5 bases, with 7 bases separating them. The CDR3 has 12 residues. Germline loops: CDR1 SGHTA, CDR2 FQGNSA. The CDR3 nucleotides read TGTGCCAGCAGCTCATACGGAGATACGCAGTATTTT. Residues: CASSSYGDTQYF.

The chain uses TRBV4-3 and TRBJ2-1; 11 bases align to TRBD2. Trimming at V came to 3 bases and at J to 7 bases, leaving 8 bases not matched to a gene. This CDR3 has 16 residues. CDR1 and CDR2 (germline): LGHNA, YSLEER. As DNA, the CDR3 is TGCGCCAGCAGCCACGCTACTAGCGGGAGCTGGAATGAGCAGTTCTTC. Residues: CASSHATSGSWNEQFF.

This clonotype showed up just a few times. V is TRBV28 and J is TRBJ2-7; no firm D call. V was trimmed by 1 base and J by 0 bases, leaving 7 bases between them. Per the germline V gene, CDR1 is MDHEN and CDR2 is SYDVKM. The CDR3 consists of 14 residues. DNA for the CDR3: TGTGCCAGCAGTTTATCCGGCTTCTCCTACGAGCAGTACTTC. Its protein is CASSLSGFSYEQYF.

This clonotype appeared a few times. The chain recombines TRBV7-2 with TRBJ2-7; tentatively, D is TRBD1 or TRBD2 (5 bases each). This CDR3 comprises 13 residues. Germline V lookup: CDR1 SGHTA, CDR2 FQGNSA. V lost 5 bases and J lost 6, with 14 bases in between. CDR3 in amino acids: CASSTGTATEQYF. CDR3 sequence (DNA): TGTGCCAGCAGCACTGGGACCGCTACCGAGCAGTACTTC.

This clonotype was counted between two and nine times. The chain combines TRBV4-1 with TRBJ2-1, with D tentatively TRBD1 or TRBD2 (5 bases each). The length of the CDR3 is 19 residues. The germline gives CDR1 MGHRA, CDR2 YSYEKL. With 0 bases removed from V and 0 bases from J, the gap between germline ends came to 18 bases. The CDR3 DNA reads as TGCGCCAGCAGCCAAGATCGAGGGACGGAACTGAGCTCCTACAATGAGCAGTTCTTC. Protein product: CASSQDRGTELSSYNEQFF.

This clonotype has just a few counts. This sequence joins TRBV12-3 or TRBV12-4 and TRBJ1-5, with 7 bases fitting TRBD1. Germline trimming cut 5 bases from V and 4 bases from J; bases unmatched to any gene: 5. This CDR3 spans 14 amino acids. CDR3: CASSMLTGNQPQHF. CDR3 sequence (DNA): TGTGCCAGCAGTATGTTGACAGGGAATCAGCCCCAGCATTTT.

This clonotype was picked up a small number of times. The chain is built from TRBV11-2 and TRBJ1-1, with D perhaps TRBD1 (5 bases). The V end lost 5 bases, the J end lost 8 bases, and 15 bases lay between the germline ends. Germline V lookup: CDR1 SGHAT, CDR2 FQNNGV. The CDR3 is 13 residues long. CDR3 in amino acids: CASSPGPGVEAFF. The CDR3 DNA reads TGTGCCAGCAGCCCGGGACCTGGGGTCGAAGCTTTCTTT.

The genes are TRBV2 and TRBJ2-2; D remains unclear. The CDR3 runs 11 residues. Trimming pared 7 bases from V and 3 bases from J, leaving 3 bases between. Germline lookup yields CDR1 SNHLY and CDR2 FYNNEI. The CDR3 reads CASTYTGELFF. The CDR3 region has the DNA TGTGCCAGCACCTACACCGGGGAGCTGTTTTTT.

The chain couples TRBV7-2 to TRBJ2-7; D is possibly TRBD1 (5 bases). This CDR3 comprises 13 residues. V lost 1 base, J lost 6 bases, and 10 bases lay in between. From germline, CDR1 is SGHTA and CDR2 FQGNSA. CDR3 sequence: CASSLETESEQYF. The CDR3 region has the DNA TGTGCCAGCAGCTTAGAGACAGAGTCCGAGCAGTACTTC.

This clonotype was counted only a few times. The V gene is TRBV7-2, the J gene TRBJ1-6; the D is unclear. CDR3 length: 14 amino acids. The germline V and J ends were trimmed by 2 bases and 4 bases, with 6 bases remaining between them. Germline V gene sequence: CDR1 SGHTA, CDR2 FQGNSA. CDR3 protein: CASSLWSYNSPLHF. The CDR3 DNA follows: TGTGCCAGCAGCTTATGGTCGTATAATTCACCCCTCCACTTT.

The chain carries TRBV6-2 or TRBV6-3 and TRBJ2-7; a possible D gene is TRBD2 (5 bases). V was clipped by 5 bases and J by 3 bases, with 14 bases between them. The CDR3 totals 14 residues. Germline CDR1 reads MNHEY; CDR2 reads SVGEGT. The CDR3 nucleotides read TGTGCCAGCAGTCCCCCCCTCGGACTCTACGAGCAGTACTTC. Its protein is CASSPPLGLYEQYF.

This clonotype has ten or more counts. The V call is TRBV7-2, the J call TRBJ2-5; TRBD2 matches 12 bases. V shed 5 bases and J 1 base; nucleotides not matched to a gene: 2. From germline, CDR1 is SGHTA and CDR2 FQGNSA. The CDR3 consists of 15 residues. The CDR3 reads CASSRTSGAQETQYF. DNA of the CDR3: TGTGCCAGCAGCCGGACTAGCGGGGCCCAAGAGACCCAGTACTTC.

The rearrangement uses TRBV24-1 and TRBJ2-3, with D possibly TRBD2 on 5 matching bases. CDR3 length: 16 residues. Per the germline V gene, CDR1 is KGHDR and CDR2 is SFDVKD. V was cut by 4 bases and J by 4 bases, with 17 bases left in between. CDR3 coding DNA: TGTGCCACCAGTGAATCGGCGGGCCCTTCCCCAGATACGCAGTATTTT. Translating gives CATSESAGPSPDTQYF.

This clonotype has a count of ten or more. J is TRBJ1-5 and V is TRBV28; 8 positions match TRBD1. Losses at the gene ends were 7 bases for V and 4 bases for J; bases not matched to a gene: 6. CDR1 and CDR2 from the germline V gene are MDHEN and SYDVKM. There are 14 residues in the CDR3. The CDR3 DNA reads as TGTGCCAGCACCAGAAGGACAGGGAATCAGCCCCAGCATTTT. Amino acid sequence: CASTRRTGNQPQHF.

The chain recombines TRBV27 with TRBJ1-2; TRBD1 might be the D (6 bases). Germline V gene data show CDR1 as MNHEY and CDR2 as SMNVEV (reference sequence). V lost 7 bases to trimming and J lost 5 bases, with 14 bases between them. This CDR3 is built from 13 residues. The CDR3 loop reads CASKYREHYGYTF. The CDR3 DNA is TGTGCCAGCAAATACAGGGAACATTATGGCTACACCTTC.

J is TRBJ2-7 and V is TRBV25-1; 7 positions agree with TRBD1. V shed 10 bases and J 2 bases; nucleotides not matched to a gene: 11. Germline CDR1 reads MGHDK; CDR2 reads SYGVNS. The CDR3 has 14 residues. The CDR3 DNA is TGTGCCACCCAGAAGGGACAGAGGCCCTACGAGCAGTACTTC. It yields the protein CATQKGQRPYEQYF.

This chain links TRBV9 with TRBJ2-7; D is unresolved. Per germline, CDR1 SGDLS and CDR2 YYNGEE. Trimming removed 0 bases from V and 6 bases from J, with 13 bases in between. The CDR3 contains 14 residues. This CDR3 reads CASSVGQATAEQYF. CDR3 coding DNA: TGTGCCAGCAGCGTAGGCCAAGCAACCGCCGAGCAGTACTTC.

This chain links TRBV6-5 with TRBJ1-2, with D unclear. This CDR3 is built from 14 residues. Germline assignment: CDR1 MNHEY and CDR2 SVGAGI. Trimming cost V 4 bases and J 7 bases, with 16 bases left between them. CDR3 loop: CASSSLSGVGGYTF. CDR3 in DNA: TGTGCCAGCAGTTCGCTCTCTGGGGTCGGTGGCTACACCTTC.

J is TRBJ2-3 and V is TRBV7-2; 8 nucleotides line up with TRBD2. Trimming removed 1 base from V and 6 bases from J; junction bases left unmatched: 12. The CDR3 contains 17 residues. CDR1 is SGHTA and CDR2 is FQGNSA in the germline V gene. CDR3 sequence (DNA): TGTGCCAGCAGCTTAGTCGGCGCGGGAGGCGTCCTGGATACGCAGTATTTT. Protein sequence: CASSLVGAGGVLDTQYF. The full variable domain, with the rest looked up from reference TRBV7-2 and TRBJ2-3, is GAGVSQSPSNKVTEKGKDVELRCDPISGHTALYWYRQSLGQGLEFLIYFQGNSAPDKSGLPSDRFSAERTGGSVSTLTIQRTQQEDSAVYLCASSLVGAGGVLDTQYFGPGTRLTVL.

The chain links TRBV20-1 to TRBJ2-7; 9 bases fit TRBD1. The germline gives CDR1 DFQATT, CDR2 SNEGSKA (reference sequence). The V segment lost 5 bases and the J segment 0 bases; nucleotides outside the gene matches: 5. This CDR3 is 14 amino acids long. The CDR3 DNA sequence: TGCAGTGCTCTTGACAGGGGGAGCTCCTACGAGCAGTACTTC. It yields the protein CSALDRGSSYEQYF.

This chain uses TRBV12-5 with TRBJ1-2; D may be TRBD1 (6 bases). Trimming took 7 bases from V and 1 from J, leaving 10 bases between them. This CDR3 spans 13 amino acids. Germline assignment: CDR1 LGHNT and CDR2 FRNRAP. CDR3 loop: CASVADSNYGYTF. The CDR3 bases are TGTGCTAGTGTTGCGGACAGTAACTATGGCTACACCTTC. Complete variable domain (other parts from reference TRBV12-5 and TRBJ1-2): DARVTQTPRHKVTEMGQEVTMRCQPILGHNTVFWYRQTMMQGLELLAYFRNRAPLDDSGMPKDRFSAEMPDATLATLKIQPSEPRDSAVYFCASVADSNYGYTFGSGTRLTVV.

The gene calls are TRBV5-6 and TRBJ2-1, with a tentative D call TRBD2 (5 bases). Germline assignment: CDR1 SGHDT and CDR2 YYEEEE. V was cut by 4 bases and J by 7 bases, with 18 bases left in between. There are 15 residues in the CDR3. CDR3 region: CASSGGWARGNEQFF. The CDR3, as DNA: TGTGCCAGCAGCGGTGGCTGGGCTCGAGGGAATGAGCAGTTCTTC.

V gene TRBV7-3 combines with J gene TRBJ2-1; 12 positions agree with TRBD1. J lost 8 bases, V lost 7 bases, and 9 bases had no gene match. This CDR3 region has 15 residues. Germline CDR1 SGHTA, CDR2 FQGTGA. CDR3 in amino acids: CASTLGGQGAHEQFF. CDR3 coding DNA: TGTGCCAGCACCCTAGGGGGACAGGGGGCGCATGAGCAGTTCTTC.

The chain carries TRBV24-1 and TRBJ1-1, with D possibly TRBD1 on 6 matching bases. The CDR3 sequence is 13 residues long. The V gene's germline CDR1 is KGHDR and CDR2 SFDVKD. Trimming took off 10 bases at V and 4 bases at J, with 15 bases between the two ends. CDR3: CATDSDVATEAFF. The DNA for the CDR3 is TGTGCCACGGACAGTGATGTAGCCACTGAAGCTTTCTTT.

The chain links TRBV5-6 to TRBJ2-7; TRBD1 agrees at 8 bases. The CDR3 has 13 amino acids. CDR1 SGHDT and CDR2 YYEEEE come from the germline V gene. The J segment lost 3 bases and the V segment lost 5 bases, leaving 4 bases of the junction unmatched. The CDR3 loop reads CASRKTGVYEQYF. The CDR3 DNA reads as TGTGCCAGCAGAAAGACAGGGGTCTACGAGCAGTACTTC.

The rearrangement uses TRBV27 and TRBJ2-7, with D hard to call. This CDR3 region has 15 residues. Germline loops: CDR1 MNHEY, CDR2 SMNVEV (reference sequence). Trimming took 4 bases from V and 2 from J, leaving 15 bases between them. CDR3 bases: TGTGCCAGCAGTTATAACCCGGGCGCCCCCTACGAGCAGTACTTC. It translates to CASSYNPGAPYEQYF.

This clonotype was detected many times. The rearrangement joins TRBV7-8 to TRBJ2-7; TRBD2 aligns across 11 bases. Trimming at V came to 3 bases and at J to 0 bases, leaving 4 bases not matched to a gene. Per the germline V gene, CDR1 is SGHVS and CDR2 is FQNEAQ. CDR3 length equals 16 residues. DNA for the CDR3: TGTGCCAGCAGCTTTATGACTAGCGGGGTCTCCTACGAGCAGTACGTC. Translated, it gives CASSFMTSGVSYEQYV.

Concerning this clonotype itself: A much larger clonotype is one base distant, so this may be a read error. The V gene is TRBV7-3, the J gene TRBJ2-7; 7 nucleotides line up with TRBD1. The germline CDR1 and CDR2 sequences are SGHTA and FQGTGA. The CDR3 spans 15 residues. Here the CDR3 reads CAGSPRTGTTYEQYF. The CDR3, as DNA: TGTGCCGGCAGCCCCAGGACAGGTACTACCTACGAGCAGTACTTC. Full variable domain (remainder filled in from reference TRBV7-3 and TRBJ2-7): GAGVSQTPSNKVTEKGKYVELRCDPISGHTALYWYRQSLGQGPEFLIYFQGTGAADDSGLPNDRFFAVRPEGSVSTLKIQRTERGDSAVYLCAGSPRTGTTYEQYFGPGTRLTVT.

The chain has TRBV20-1 and TRBJ2-3, with 7 bases matching TRBD2. CDR3 size: 19 residues. Germline V gene sequence: CDR1 DFQATT, CDR2 SNEGSKA (reference sequence). V trimming: 1 base; J trimming: 0 bases; junction bases outside the gene matches: 16. The CDR3 DNA sequence: TGCAGTGCTAGAGGGTTACGTCTAGCGGAACTCCTAAGCACAGATACGCAGTATTTT. Translation gives CSARGLRLAELLSTDTQYF.